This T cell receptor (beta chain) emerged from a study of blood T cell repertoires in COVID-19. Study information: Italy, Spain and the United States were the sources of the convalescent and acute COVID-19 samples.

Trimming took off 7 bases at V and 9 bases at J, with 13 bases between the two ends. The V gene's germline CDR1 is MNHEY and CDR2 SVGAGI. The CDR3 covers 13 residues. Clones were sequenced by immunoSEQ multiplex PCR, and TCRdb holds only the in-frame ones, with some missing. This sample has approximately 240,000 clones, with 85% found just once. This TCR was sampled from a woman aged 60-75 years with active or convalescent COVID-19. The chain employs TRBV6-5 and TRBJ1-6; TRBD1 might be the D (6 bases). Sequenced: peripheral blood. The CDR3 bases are TGTGCCAGCACCCGGGACATCCCTTCACCCCTCCACTTT. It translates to CASTRDIPSPLHF.